The clone carrying this T cell receptor beta chain was seen at least ten times. Its antigen remains unknown. Synthesis of cDNA used 5'RACE (with 10-nucleotide random UMIs). TCRdb re-derived calls from the 5' RACE reads in MiXCR, one entry per CDR3 protein. This table holds 50,000 to 75,000 distinct CDR3 sequences, approximately 12% found once. The sample belongs to a study of neurological immune-mediated disorders. The V gene's germline CDR1 is KGHSY and CDR2 FQNENV. Trimming pared 0 bases from V and 3 bases from J, leaving 6 bases between. The CDR3 sequence is 13 residues long. Study outcomes and limitations: Sharing of CDR3 amino acid sequences among expanded clones across subjects was absent, suggesting private repertoires in all groups. The most TCR clonal expansion was seen in HTLV-1-associated myelopathy, and the least was seen in multiple sclerosis, which fell below healthy controls.

Unsorted libraries were generated from 2 million PBMCs held at -80 degrees C. J is TRBJ2-7 and V is TRBV16, with D hard to call. This receptor was identified in a woman in her sixties with HTLV-1-associated myelopathy (HAM/TSP). The sequencing sample was made of PBMCs. In DNA form, the CDR3 reads TGTGCCAGCAGCCAATCTGTGGACTACGAGCAGTACTTC. Protein: CASSQSVDYEQYF.